The 2 T cell receptor beta chains below all came from one sample that was sequenced in a study of cytomegalovirus exposure and HLA in healthy donors. PCR amplification relied on 60 Vbeta primers (plus 13 Jbeta primers). Sequencing was performed with immunoSEQ multiplex PCR; in TCRdb, only in-frame clones are kept and a portion is missing. The data contain about 130,000 clones, approximately 80% of them singletons. The sequencing sample was made of PBMCs. The origin of the receptors is a woman between 18 and 29 years old in good health and CMV-seronegative.

This clone appeared a few times. The V gene is TRBV7-9, the J gene TRBJ1-5; D is possibly TRBD1 (6 bases). CDR1 is SEHNR, CDR2 FQNEAQ, per germline (reference sequence). CDR3 length: 14 residues. Trimming removed 5 bases at V and 0 bases at J, with 8 bases between. CDR3 nucleotides: TGTGCCAGCAGCCCGACAGGTAGCAATCAGCCCCAGCATTTT. It encodes CASSPTGSNQPQHF.

The J gene is TRBJ2-7, the V gene TRBV6-5, with 7 bases identical to TRBD1. CDR1 and CDR2 from the germline V gene are MNHEY and SVGAGI. CDR3 length: 15 residues. The junction had 5 bases not matched to a gene; V was cut back by 0 bases and J by 3 bases. In nucleotides, the CDR3 is TGTGCCAGCAGTTACTCCGGGACAGTCGGCTACGAGCAGTACTTC. It translates to CASSYSGTVGYEQYF.